This TCR beta chain was sequenced for a study of blood T cell repertoires in COVID-19. Clones were sequenced by immunoSEQ multiplex PCR, and TCRdb holds only the in-frame ones, with some missing. The data show around 310,000 clones, 80% to 95% seen once. Losses at the gene ends were 2 bases for V and 3 bases for J; bases not matched to a gene: 3. The CDR3 loop spans 16 amino acids. Germline CDR1 is SGHVS and CDR2 is FNYEAQ. The TCR was taken from a woman in her thirties with COVID-19, enrolled during active disease. The gene calls are TRBV7-6 and TRBJ2-2; TRBD1 aligns across 10 bases. Sequencing was done on a sample of peripheral blood. The CDR3 region has the DNA TGTGCCAGCAGCTTAATGACAGGGGGCGACACCGGGGAGCTGTTTTTT. Translating gives CASSLMTGGDTGELFF.